A selection of T cell receptor beta chains follows, all from one sample in a study of molecular identifiers for immune sequencing clone quantification. MiXCR, run by TCRdb on the PCR reads, gives a single entry per CDR3 protein. Here the sample spans around 460,000 distinct CDR3 sequences, around a fifth being singletons. Sequencing was done on a sample of naive CD8+ T cells from blood, with Jurkat cell RNA spiked in. These receptors were obtained from a human donor in good health. Some libraries in this study had Jurkat cell RNA spiked in. Each CDR3 is given with its conserved first and last residue. Fields, in order: J gene, D gene, clone size, V gene, CDR3 DNA, CDR3 protein. D genes are given only for firm matches. Clone size appears in some rows only: once, few, many, or a class for an expanded clone.

TRBJ1-4	.	.	TRBV12-3/TRBV12-4	TGTGCCAGCACCAGGGGAGACGAAAAACTGTTTTTT	CASTRGDEKLFF
TRBJ2-6	.	many	TRBV6-2/TRBV6-3	TGTGCCAGCAGTTACTCCTCCGACCGAGGCCTCTCTGGGGCCAACGTCCTGACTTTC	CASSYSSDRGLSGANVLTF
TRBJ2-2	.	.	TRBV27	TGTGCCAGCATCCAGACTGACACCGGGGAGCTGTTTTTT	CASIQTDTGELFF
TRBJ2-7	.	.	TRBV19	TGTGCCAGTAGTATTGGTCAGGGGTTCACCTACGAGCAGTACTTC	CASSIGQGFTYEQYF
TRBJ2-5	.	few	TRBV6-5	TGTGCCAGCAGTTACTCTTCAGGGGATGGAGAGACCCAGTACTTC	CASSYSSGDGETQYF
TRBJ1-1	.	few	TRBV4-1	TGCGCCAGCAGCCATGCGACGGCCACTGAAGCTTTCTTT	CASSHATATEAFF
TRBJ1-1	TRBD1	.	TRBV20-1	TGCAGTGCTGATACAGGGGGCACTGAAGCTTTCTTT	CSADTGGTEAFF
TRBJ2-3	.	many	TRBV28	TGTGCCAGTACTGAGGGGGGGCTAGTGCAGTATTTT	CASTEGGLVQYF
TRBJ1-5	.	.	TRBV15	TGTGCCACCAGCAGAGCACAGCTCAATCAGCCCCAGCATTTT	CATSRAQLNQPQHF
TRBJ2-7	.	once	TRBV4-3	TGCGTCAGCAGCCAAGGGTACAGCGCAAACCCCTACGAGCAGTACTTC	CVSSQGYSANPYEQYF
TRBJ2-5	.	.	TRBV2	TGTGCCAGCAGTGAACTTAGGACAAACAAAGAGACCCAGTACTTC	CASSELRTNKETQYF
TRBJ2-1	TRBD2	.	TRBV11-3	TGTGCCAGCAGCTTAGAGGGAGGGGCGAGCTCCTACAATGAGCAGTTCTTC	CASSLEGGASSYNEQFF
TRBJ2-4	TRBD2	many	TRBV20-1	TGCAGTGCTAGTTCGCCAGCGGGAGGTCCGCTAGCCAAAAACATTCAGTACTTC	CSASSPAGGPLAKNIQYF
TRBJ2-1	.	few	TRBV5-3	TGTGCCAGCAGCGCGGGCCTCAACTACAATGAGCAGTTCTTC	CASSAGLNYNEQFF
TRBJ1-1	TRBD1	.	TRBV4-1	TGCGCCAGCAGCCAAGTAGGGGGCGAAGTTGCTTTCTTT	CASSQVGGEVAFF
TRBJ2-3	TRBD1	many	TRBV6-5	TGTGCCAGCAGTACTGGGGTCAGGGGGCTAGATACGCAGTATTTT	CASSTGVRGLDTQYF
TRBJ2-7	TRBD2	few	TRBV6-2/TRBV6-3	TGTGCCAGCAGCTCCACTAGCGGGAGGACCTACGAGCAGCACTTC	CASSSTSGRTYEQHF
TRBJ2-7	.	many	TRBV12-3/TRBV12-4	TGTGCCAGCAGCCCCGAGAACACCCGGGGGGAGCAGTACTTC	CASSPENTRGEQYF
TRBJ2-2	.	few	TRBV21-1	TGTGCCAGCAGCTTGGCGGACAGGGGATTCACCGGGGAGCTGTTTTTT	CASSLADRGFTGELFF
TRBJ2-1	.	.	TRBV5-4	TGTGCCAGCAGTCCTCCGCCGGCAGGACCCTACAATGAGCAGTTCTTC	CASSPPPAGPYNEQFF
TRBJ1-1	TRBD1	.	TRBV7-9	TGTGCCAGCAGCTCCCCCAGGGGGGACGCTTTCTTT	CASSSPRGDAFF
TRBJ1-2	.	few	TRBV7-9	TGTGCCAGCAGCTTAATTGGTCAGAACTATGGCTACACCTTC	CASSLIGQNYGYTF
TRBJ1-6	.	once	TRBV5-1	TGCGCCAGCGAGCCCCTGAATTCACCCCTCCACTTT	CASEPLNSPLHF
TRBJ2-7	TRBD1	.	TRBV7-9	TGTGCCAGCAGCATGGGACAGGGTTTCGACGAGCAGTACTTC	CASSMGQGFDEQYF
TRBJ1-5	.	.	TRBV7-9	TGTGCCAGCAGCTTAGTGGGGAACCGTCAGCCCCGGCATTTT	CASSLVGNRQPRHF
TRBJ2-3	.	many	TRBV20-1	TGCAGTGCTAGAGTCGAAGATACGCAGTATTTT	CSARVEDTQYF
TRBJ2-5	.	.	TRBV12-3/TRBV12-4	TGTGCCAGCAGTTTAGATTTATCGGAGACCCAGTACTTC	CASSLDLSETQYF
TRBJ2-7	TRBD2	.	TRBV5-6	TGTGCCAGCAGCCGGCCCGCGACGGGAGGCGAGCAGTACTTC	CASSRPATGGEQYF
TRBJ1-6	.	few	TRBV4-1	TGCGCCAGCAGCCAAGCCCGAGGACAGTCTGGGTCACCCCTCCACTTT	CASSQARGQSGSPLHF
TRBJ2-7	.	few	TRBV7-9	TGTGCCAGCAGCGCGCCGGAGGGGGTCGAACGGCACGAGCAGTACTTC	CASSAPEGVERHEQYF
TRBJ1-1	.	many	TRBV20-1	TGCAGTGCTAGAGAGGGGGGGGACCATGAAGCTTTCTTT	CSAREGGDHEAFF
TRBJ2-2	.	once	TRBV27	TGTGCCAGCCAACCGGGACCGACGCCGACCGGGGAGCTGTTTTTT	CASQPGPTPTGELFF
TRBJ1-1	.	many	TRBV9	TGTGCCAGCAGCGAGATGCGTGGAGCCGTTGAAGCTTTCTTT	CASSEMRGAVEAFF
TRBJ2-6	.	.	TRBV19	TGTGCCAGTATTGATTTGGGGGGCGCGGCGGGGGCCAACGTCCTGACTTTC	CASIDLGGAAGANVLTF
TRBJ2-7	TRBD2	.	TRBV2	TGTGCCAGCAGTTCAGATTTTCCTGGACTAGCGGGATTAGGGCAGTACTTC	CASSSDFPGLAGLGQYF
TRBJ2-1	.	.	TRBV10-3	TGTGCCATCAGTGATAAGCTCGGACTGAGCTCCTACAATGAGCAGTTCTTC	CAISDKLGLSSYNEQFF
TRBJ1-3	TRBD1	many	TRBV7-9	TGTGCCAGCAGCCGACCGGGACAGCCATCTGGAAACACCATATATTTT	CASSRPGQPSGNTIYF
TRBJ2-5	TRBD2	many	TRBV19	TGTGCCAGTAAGTCCACTAGCGGGGGCCAAGAGACCCAGTACTTC	CASKSTSGGQETQYF
TRBJ1-2	TRBD1	few	TRBV27	TGTGCCAGCAGTGTAACAGGGGGCGCCGGCTATGGCTACACCTTC	CASSVTGGAGYGYTF
TRBJ2-1	TRBD1	few	TRBV20-1	TGCAGTGCTAGAGAGGTGGACAGGGGGCCCTACAATGAGCAGTTCTTC	CSAREVDRGPYNEQFF
TRBJ2-1	.	.	TRBV5-1	TGCGCCAGCAGCCTACAGGGACACAACTACAATGAGCAGTTCTTC	CASSLQGHNYNEQFF
TRBJ1-5	.	.	TRBV5-6	TGTGCCAGCAGCTTGAATGGAAGGAGCAATCAGCCCCAGCATTTT	CASSLNGRSNQPQHF
TRBJ2-5	TRBD1	.	TRBV12-3/TRBV12-4	TGTGCCAGCAAGACGACAGGGTGGCAAGAGACCCAGTACTTC	CASKTTGWQETQYF
TRBJ1-3	.	many	TRBV7-9	TGTGCCAGCAGCTCACCAGGCAGGGCGCCCGGAAACACCATATATTTT	CASSSPGRAPGNTIYF
TRBJ2-2	TRBD2	.	TRBV4-1	TGCGCCAGCAGCTACAAAGCTAGCGGGGCGGCGAACACCGGGGAGCTGTTTTTT	CASSYKASGAANTGELFF
TRBJ1-5	TRBD1	many	TRBV10-3	TGTGCCATCAGTGGACAGGGGAGGCAGCCCCAGCATTTT	CAISGQGRQPQHF
TRBJ1-1	.	many	TRBV7-9	TGTGCCAGCAGTTATGAGAGGCCGAACACTGAAGCTTTCTTT	CASSYERPNTEAFF
TRBJ2-3	TRBD2	many	TRBV19	TGTGCCAGTAATTCAGGGACTAGCGGCCGTTTTTTGGATACGCAGTATTTT	CASNSGTSGRFLDTQYF
TRBJ2-5	.	few	TRBV7-9	TGTGCCAGCAGGATCGGGCACCAAGAGACCCAGTACTTC	CASRIGHQETQYF